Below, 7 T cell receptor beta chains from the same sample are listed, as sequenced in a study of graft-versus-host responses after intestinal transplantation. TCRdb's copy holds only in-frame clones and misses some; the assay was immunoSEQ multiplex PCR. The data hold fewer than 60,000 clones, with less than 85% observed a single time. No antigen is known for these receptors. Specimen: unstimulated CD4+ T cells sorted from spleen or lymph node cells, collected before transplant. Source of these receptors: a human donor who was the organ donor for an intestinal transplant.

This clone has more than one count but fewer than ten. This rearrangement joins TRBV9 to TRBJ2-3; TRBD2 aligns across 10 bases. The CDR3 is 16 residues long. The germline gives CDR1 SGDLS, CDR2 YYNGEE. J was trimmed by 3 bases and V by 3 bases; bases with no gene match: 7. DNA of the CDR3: TGTGCCAGCAGCGCCGTAGCGGGGGGAGGAACAGATACGCAGTATTTT. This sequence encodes CASSAVAGGGTDTQYF.

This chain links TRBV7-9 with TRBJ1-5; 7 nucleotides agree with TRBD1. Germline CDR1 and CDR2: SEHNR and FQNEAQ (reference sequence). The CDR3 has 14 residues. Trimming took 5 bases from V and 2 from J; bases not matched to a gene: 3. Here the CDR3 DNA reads TGTGCCAGCAGCATCGGACAGGGCAATCAGCCCCAGCATTTT. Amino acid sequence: CASSIGQGNQPQHF.

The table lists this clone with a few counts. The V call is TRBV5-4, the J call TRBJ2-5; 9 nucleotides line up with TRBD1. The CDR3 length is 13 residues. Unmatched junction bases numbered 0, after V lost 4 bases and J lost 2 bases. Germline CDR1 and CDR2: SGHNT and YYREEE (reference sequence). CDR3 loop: CASSDRGQETQYF. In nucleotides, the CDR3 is TGTGCCAGCAGCGACAGGGGGCAAGAGACCCAGTACTTC.

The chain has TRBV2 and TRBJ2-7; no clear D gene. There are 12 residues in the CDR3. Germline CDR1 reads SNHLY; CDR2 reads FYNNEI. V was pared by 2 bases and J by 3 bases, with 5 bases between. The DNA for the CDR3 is TGTGCCAGCAGTGAACAGGACTACGAGCAGTACTTC. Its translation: CASSEQDYEQYF.

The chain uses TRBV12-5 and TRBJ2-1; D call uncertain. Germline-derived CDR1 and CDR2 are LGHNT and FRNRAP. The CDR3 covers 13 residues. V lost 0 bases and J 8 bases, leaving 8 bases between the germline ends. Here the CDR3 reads CASGLVYNDEQFF. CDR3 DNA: TGTGCTAGTGGTTTGGTTTATAACGATGAGCAGTTCTTC.

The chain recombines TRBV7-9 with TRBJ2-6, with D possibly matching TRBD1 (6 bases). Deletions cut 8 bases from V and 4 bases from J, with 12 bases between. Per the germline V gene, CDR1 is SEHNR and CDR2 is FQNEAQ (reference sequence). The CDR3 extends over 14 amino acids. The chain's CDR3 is CASETGRGANVLTF. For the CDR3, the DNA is TGTGCCAGCGAAACAGGGAGAGGGGCCAACGTCCTGACTTTC.

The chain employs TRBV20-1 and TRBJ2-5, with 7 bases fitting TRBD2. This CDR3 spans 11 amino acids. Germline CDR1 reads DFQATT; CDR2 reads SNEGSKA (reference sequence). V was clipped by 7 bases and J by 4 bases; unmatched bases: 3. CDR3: CSGQRGETQYF. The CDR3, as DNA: TGCAGTGGTCAGCGGGGAGAGACCCAGTACTTC.